One and the same sample provided the 23 T cell receptor beta chains below, sequenced in a study of OX40 agonist ivuxolimab in advanced cancers. TCRdb's copy holds only in-frame clones and misses some; the assay was immunoSEQ multiplex PCR. The repertoire holds approximately 66,000 clones, with approximately 90% as singletons. Sequenced here: CD4+ or CD8+ T cells sorted from blood, sampled in a trial of the OX40 agonist ivuxolimab. The receptor set was obtained from an adult with an advanced solid tumor such as melanoma, head and neck, liver or kidney cancer.

V is TRBV10-3 and J is TRBJ1-2; no firm D call. Germline CDR1 and CDR2: ENHRY and SYGVKD. The CDR3 loop spans 13 amino acids. V lost 3 bases, J lost 3 bases, and 8 bases lay in between. For the CDR3, the DNA is TGTGCCATCAGTGAAGGAGGTTACTATGGCTACACCTTC. The encoded protein is CAISEGGYYGYTF.

For the CDR3, the DNA is TGTGCCAGCAGCTCCCCGGGACAGGGGCGGCGAGAGCAGTACTTC. Protein sequence: CASSSPGQGRREQYF. The genes are TRBV11-2 and TRBJ2-7; 10 bases line up with TRBD1. V lost 4 bases, J lost 7 bases, and 10 bases stayed unmatched. Germline CDR1 is SGHAT and CDR2 is FQNNGV. There are 15 residues in the CDR3.

This sequence joins TRBV18 and TRBJ2-3, with D possibly called TRBD1 or TRBD2 (5 bases each). V was cut by 5 bases and J by 2 bases, with 14 bases left in between. The CDR3 contains 15 residues. Germline V gene data show CDR1 as KGHSH and CDR2 as LQKENI. The CDR3 protein is CASSSSGPVTDTQYF. The CDR3 DNA reads TGTGCCAGCTCATCCTCGGGACCGGTCACAGATACGCAGTATTTT.

The rearrangement links TRBV28 to TRBJ1-6; D uncertain. This CDR3 is built from 15 residues. CDR1 is MDHEN, CDR2 SYDVKM, per germline. V was pared by 6 bases and J by 1 base, with 10 bases between. The CDR3 bases are TGTGCCAGCAGACAAAGGAGTTCCTATAATTCACCCCTCCACTTT. Its protein is CASRQRSSYNSPLHF.

This clone was found once. The V and J genes are TRBV7-9 and TRBJ2-5, with a possible D match to TRBD2 (5 bases). Trimming stripped 6 bases from V and 4 bases from J, with 9 bases between. Germline values: CDR1 SEHNR, CDR2 FQNEAQ (reference sequence). The CDR3 loop spans 12 amino acids. The CDR3 here is CASRDAGETQYF. CDR3 sequence (DNA): TGTGCCAGCAGAGACGCGGGAGAGACCCAGTACTTC.

This chain uses TRBV30 with TRBJ1-3; D unclear. Germline-derived CDR1 and CDR2 are GTSNPN and SVGIG (reference sequence). Trimming shortened V by 5 bases and J by 1 base, and 15 bases separated the two germline ends. The CDR3 is made up of 15 amino acids. CDR3 DNA: TGTGCCTGGTCCATTGGTGTAACGTCTGGAAACACCATATATTTT. Encoded protein: CAWSIGVTSGNTIYF.

This chain uses TRBV11-3 with TRBJ2-7; possible D gene TRBD1, 5 bases. The CDR3 consists of 15 residues. Germline V gene sequence: CDR1 SGHNT, CDR2 YENEEA. With 4 bases removed from V and 1 base from J, the gap between germline ends came to 14 bases. The CDR3 protein is CASSSQSGPSYEQYF. The CDR3 coding sequence is TGTGCCAGCAGCTCCCAGTCAGGGCCTTCCTACGAGCAGTACTTC. The variable domain in full, with the rest retrieved from reference TRBV11-3 and TRBJ2-7, is EAGVVQSPRYKIIEKKQPVAFWCNPISGHNTLYWYLQNLGQGPELLIRYENEEAVDDSQLPKDRFSAERLKGVDSTLKIQPAELGDSAVYLCASSSQSGPSYEQYFGPGTRLTVT.

V is TRBV19 and J is TRBJ2-7; D perhaps matches TRBD1 (6 bases). Deletions cut 3 bases from V and 0 bases from J, with 12 bases between. The germline gives CDR1 LNHDA, CDR2 SQIVND (reference sequence). CDR3 length: 15 amino acids. CDR3 bases: TGTGCCAGTAGTATTGGGGGCGGACACTCCTACGAGCAGTACTTC. It is translated as CASSIGGGHSYEQYF.

This clone has only one observation. V and J are TRBV19 and TRBJ2-6; 8 nucleotides align to TRBD1. The CDR3 has 16 amino acids. V lost 3 bases and J lost 4; bases outside the gene matches: 5. The germline CDR1 and CDR2 sequences are LNHDA and SQIVND (reference sequence). The CDR3 bases are TGTGCCAGTAGTATCCGGACAGGGCCCGGGGCCAACGTCCTGACTTTC. Translating gives CASSIRTGPGANVLTF.

V gene TRBV7-9 combines with J gene TRBJ1-2; tentatively, D is TRBD1 (6 bases). This CDR3 has 11 amino acids. Germline CDR1 reads SEHNR; CDR2 reads FQNEAQ (reference sequence). Deletions cut 5 bases from V and 7 bases from J, with 8 bases between. The CDR3 DNA reads TGTGCCAGCAGCCTAGGGGGTGGCTACACCTTC. This sequence encodes CASSLGGGYTF.

To note about this clone: The junction departs from the called germline gene at one end, perhaps through a read error. V gene TRBV10-3 combines with J gene TRBJ1-5; the D is unclear. Germline CDR1 and CDR2: ENHRY and SYGVKD. This CDR3 has 12 residues. The CDR3, as DNA: TGTGCCATCAGTGAGTCGAATGGGCTCAGGTTGTTT. The encoded protein is CAISESNGLRLF.

CDR3 amino acids: CARYVSGKKGEKLFF. CDR3 DNA: TGTGCCAGGTACGTCTCAGGAAAGAAAGGTGAAAAACTGTTTTTT. The chain recombines TRBV13 with TRBJ1-4; D call uncertain. The germline V gene encodes CDR1 PRHDT and CDR2 FYEKMQ (reference sequence). Deletions cut 9 bases from V and 7 bases from J, with 21 bases between. The CDR3 spans 15 residues.

The chain is built from TRBV2 and TRBJ1-1; weak D call: TRBD1 (6 bases). The V gene's germline CDR1 is SNHLY and CDR2 FYNNEI. Trimming took off 6 bases at V and 7 bases at J, with 18 bases between the two ends. The CDR3 has 14 amino acids. The chain's CDR3 is CASRVTGSGGEAFF. CDR3 in DNA: TGTGCCAGCAGGGTTACAGGGAGCGGTGGTGAAGCTTTCTTT.

CDR3 bases: TGTGCCAGCAGGGGGGAACAGTATGGCTACACCTTC. The encoded protein is CASRGEQYGYTF. V and J are TRBV2 and TRBJ1-2; D is perhaps TRBD1 (5 bases). The CDR3 runs 12 residues. V was shortened by 6 bases and J by 5 bases, with 10 bases between the two germline ends. The germline gives CDR1 SNHLY, CDR2 FYNNEI.

J is TRBJ2-7 and V is TRBV5-1; D perhaps matches TRBD1 (6 bases). V lost 0 bases to trimming and J lost 3 bases, with 13 bases between them. This CDR3 is built from 15 residues. CDR1 is SGHRS, CDR2 YFSETQ, per germline. CDR3 amino acids: CASSLGDRIFYEQYF. The CDR3 DNA reads as TGCGCCAGCAGCTTGGGTGACAGGATCTTCTACGAGCAGTACTTC.

The chain uses TRBV5-1 and TRBJ2-1; TRBD2 might be the D (6 bases). This CDR3 region has 13 residues. Trimming shortened V by 4 bases and J by 3 bases, and 8 bases separated the two germline ends. Germline CDR1 SGHRS, CDR2 YFSETQ. CDR3: CASSPGGYNEQFF. The CDR3 coding sequence is TGCGCCAGCAGCCCCGGGGGCTACAATGAGCAGTTCTTC.

The V gene is TRBV6-5, the J gene TRBJ1-5, with 7 bases aligning to TRBD1. The CDR3 has 14 residues. V lost 10 bases to trimming and J lost 0 bases; unmatched junction nucleotides: 6. CDR1 and CDR2 (germline): MNHEY, SVGAGI. The DNA for the CDR3 is TGTGCCACCCGACAGGGCAGTAGCAATCAGCCCCAGCATTTT. As protein: CATRQGSSNQPQHF.

The V and J genes are TRBV12-5 and TRBJ2-7; weak D call: TRBD2 (6 bases). The V gene's germline CDR1 is LGHNT and CDR2 FRNRAP. Trimming took off 0 bases at V and 4 bases at J, with 16 bases between the two ends. This CDR3 comprises 16 residues. The CDR3 is CASGLVRMGGRYEQYF. DNA of the CDR3: TGTGCTAGTGGTTTGGTACGAATGGGGGGTCGGTACGAGCAGTACTTC.

The J gene is TRBJ2-1, the V gene TRBV19, with D perhaps matching TRBD2 (5 bases). CDR3 length equals 15 residues. The V end was cut by 7 bases, the J end by 3 bases, with 16 bases between. CDR1 and CDR2 from the germline V gene are LNHDA and SQIVND (reference sequence). The CDR3, as DNA: TGTGCCAGTAATTCAAACCGGGATTTCTACAATGAGCAGTTCTTC. Translating it yields CASNSNRDFYNEQFF.

In this sample, this clone turned up once. The gene calls are TRBV6-5 and TRBJ1-1, with D unresolved. This CDR3 has 15 amino acids. The germline V gene has CDR1 MNHEY and CDR2 SVGAGI. V was clipped by 0 bases and J by 0 bases, with 8 bases between them. The CDR3 reads CASSYSLVVNTEAFF. Here the CDR3 DNA reads TGTGCCAGCAGTTACTCGCTAGTTGTGAACACTGAAGCTTTCTTT.

The gene calls are TRBV7-8 and TRBJ1-2; D might be TRBD1 (5 bases). The CDR3 length is 15 residues. The V gene lost 6 bases and the J gene lost 0 bases, with 14 bases spanning the gap. Germline V gives CDR1 SGHVS, CDR2 FQNEAQ. CDR3 in amino acids: CASRYRDAANYGYTF. Here the CDR3 DNA reads TGTGCCAGCAGGTACCGGGACGCCGCTAACTATGGCTACACCTTC. Variable domain in full (rest from reference TRBV7-8 and TRBJ1-2): GAGVSQSPRYKVAKRGQDVALRCDPISGHVSLFWYQQALGQGPEFLTYFQNEAQLDKSGLPSDRFFAERPEGSVSTLKIQRTQQEDSAVYLCASRYRDAANYGYTFGSGTRLTVV.

This clone appeared once. V is TRBV19 and J is TRBJ2-6; D tentatively reads TRBD1 or TRBD2 (5 bases each). Germline assignment: CDR1 LNHDA and CDR2 SQIVND (reference sequence). V was shortened by 3 bases and J by 1 base, with 10 bases between the two germline ends. This CDR3 contains 16 residues. The CDR3 DNA sequence: TGTGCCAGTAGTATGGGGGACCTTTCTGGGGCCAACGTCCTGACTTTC. Protein: CASSMGDLSGANVLTF.

V gene TRBV27 combines with J gene TRBJ1-5; TRBD1 aligns across 7 bases. CDR3 size: 16 residues. The J segment lost 4 bases and the V segment lost 6 bases, leaving 12 bases of the junction unmatched. In germline, CDR1 is MNHEY, CDR2 SMNVEV (reference sequence). CDR3: CASSPDRDPFNQPQHF. The CDR3 coding sequence is TGTGCCAGCAGCCCTGACAGGGACCCCTTTAATCAGCCCCAGCATTTT.